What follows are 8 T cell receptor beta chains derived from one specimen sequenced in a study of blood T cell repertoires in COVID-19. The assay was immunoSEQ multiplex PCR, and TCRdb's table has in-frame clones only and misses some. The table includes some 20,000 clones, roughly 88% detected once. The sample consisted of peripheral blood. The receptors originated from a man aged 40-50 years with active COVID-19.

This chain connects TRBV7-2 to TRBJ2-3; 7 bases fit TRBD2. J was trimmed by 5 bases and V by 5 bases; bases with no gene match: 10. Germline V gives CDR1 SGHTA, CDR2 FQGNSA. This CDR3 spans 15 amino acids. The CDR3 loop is CASSRSSGGGDTQYF. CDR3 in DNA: TGTGCCAGCAGCCGTTCCTCGGGGGGTGGAGATACGCAGTATTTT.

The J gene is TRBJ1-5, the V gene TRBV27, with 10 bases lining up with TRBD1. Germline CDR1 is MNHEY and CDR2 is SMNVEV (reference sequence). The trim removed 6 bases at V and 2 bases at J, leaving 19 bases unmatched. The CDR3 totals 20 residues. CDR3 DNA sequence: TGTGCCAGCAGCCCCACAACCGACAGGGGGCGTTTGATCGGCAATCAGCCCCAGCATTTT. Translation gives CASSPTTDRGRLIGNQPQHF.

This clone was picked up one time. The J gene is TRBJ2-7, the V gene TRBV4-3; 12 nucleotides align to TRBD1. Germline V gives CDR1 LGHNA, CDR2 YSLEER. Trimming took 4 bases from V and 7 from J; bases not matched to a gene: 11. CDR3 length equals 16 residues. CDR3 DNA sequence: TGCGCCAGCAGCCCGATAGGGGACAGGGGGCTGGGGGAGCAGTACTTC. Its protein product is CASSPIGDRGLGEQYF.

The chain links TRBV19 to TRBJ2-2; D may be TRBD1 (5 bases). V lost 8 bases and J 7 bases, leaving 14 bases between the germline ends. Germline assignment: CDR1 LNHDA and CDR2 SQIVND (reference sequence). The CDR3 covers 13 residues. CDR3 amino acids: CASLQVDGGELFF. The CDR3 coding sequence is TGTGCCAGTCTACAGGTTGACGGCGGGGAGCTGTTTTTT.

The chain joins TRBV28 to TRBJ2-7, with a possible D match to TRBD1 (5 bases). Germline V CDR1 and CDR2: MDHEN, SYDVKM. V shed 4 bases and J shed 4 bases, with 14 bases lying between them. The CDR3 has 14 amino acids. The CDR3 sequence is CASSSKGKRYEQYF. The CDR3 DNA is TGTGCCAGCAGTTCCAAGGGGAAGAGGTACGAGCAGTACTTC. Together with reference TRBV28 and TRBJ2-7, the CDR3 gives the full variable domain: DVKVTQSSRYLVKRTGEKVFLECVQDMDHENMFWYRQDPGLGLRLIYFSYDVKMKEKGDIPEGYSVSREKKERFSLILESASTNQTSMYLCASSSKGKRYEQYFGPGTRLTVT.

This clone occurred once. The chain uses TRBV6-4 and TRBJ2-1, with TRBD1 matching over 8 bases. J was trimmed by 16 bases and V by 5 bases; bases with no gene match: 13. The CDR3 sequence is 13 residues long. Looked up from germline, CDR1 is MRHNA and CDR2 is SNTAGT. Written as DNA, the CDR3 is TGTGCCAGCAGTCCCCCGGCCAGGGGGCTTTTCTTCTTC. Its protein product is CASSPPARGLFFF.

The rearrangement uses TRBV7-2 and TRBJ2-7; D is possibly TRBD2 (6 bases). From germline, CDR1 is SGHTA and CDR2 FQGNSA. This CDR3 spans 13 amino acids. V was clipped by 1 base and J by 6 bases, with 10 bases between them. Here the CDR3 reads CASSLGAGREQYF. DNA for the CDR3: TGTGCCAGCAGCTTAGGCGCGGGGCGCGAGCAGTACTTC.

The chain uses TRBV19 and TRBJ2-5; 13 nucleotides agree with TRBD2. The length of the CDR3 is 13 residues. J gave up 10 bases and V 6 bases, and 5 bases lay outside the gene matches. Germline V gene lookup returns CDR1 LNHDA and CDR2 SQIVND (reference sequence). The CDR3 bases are TGTGCCAGTAGACTAGCGGGAGGGCGTATCCAGTACTTC. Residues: CASRLAGGRIQYF.